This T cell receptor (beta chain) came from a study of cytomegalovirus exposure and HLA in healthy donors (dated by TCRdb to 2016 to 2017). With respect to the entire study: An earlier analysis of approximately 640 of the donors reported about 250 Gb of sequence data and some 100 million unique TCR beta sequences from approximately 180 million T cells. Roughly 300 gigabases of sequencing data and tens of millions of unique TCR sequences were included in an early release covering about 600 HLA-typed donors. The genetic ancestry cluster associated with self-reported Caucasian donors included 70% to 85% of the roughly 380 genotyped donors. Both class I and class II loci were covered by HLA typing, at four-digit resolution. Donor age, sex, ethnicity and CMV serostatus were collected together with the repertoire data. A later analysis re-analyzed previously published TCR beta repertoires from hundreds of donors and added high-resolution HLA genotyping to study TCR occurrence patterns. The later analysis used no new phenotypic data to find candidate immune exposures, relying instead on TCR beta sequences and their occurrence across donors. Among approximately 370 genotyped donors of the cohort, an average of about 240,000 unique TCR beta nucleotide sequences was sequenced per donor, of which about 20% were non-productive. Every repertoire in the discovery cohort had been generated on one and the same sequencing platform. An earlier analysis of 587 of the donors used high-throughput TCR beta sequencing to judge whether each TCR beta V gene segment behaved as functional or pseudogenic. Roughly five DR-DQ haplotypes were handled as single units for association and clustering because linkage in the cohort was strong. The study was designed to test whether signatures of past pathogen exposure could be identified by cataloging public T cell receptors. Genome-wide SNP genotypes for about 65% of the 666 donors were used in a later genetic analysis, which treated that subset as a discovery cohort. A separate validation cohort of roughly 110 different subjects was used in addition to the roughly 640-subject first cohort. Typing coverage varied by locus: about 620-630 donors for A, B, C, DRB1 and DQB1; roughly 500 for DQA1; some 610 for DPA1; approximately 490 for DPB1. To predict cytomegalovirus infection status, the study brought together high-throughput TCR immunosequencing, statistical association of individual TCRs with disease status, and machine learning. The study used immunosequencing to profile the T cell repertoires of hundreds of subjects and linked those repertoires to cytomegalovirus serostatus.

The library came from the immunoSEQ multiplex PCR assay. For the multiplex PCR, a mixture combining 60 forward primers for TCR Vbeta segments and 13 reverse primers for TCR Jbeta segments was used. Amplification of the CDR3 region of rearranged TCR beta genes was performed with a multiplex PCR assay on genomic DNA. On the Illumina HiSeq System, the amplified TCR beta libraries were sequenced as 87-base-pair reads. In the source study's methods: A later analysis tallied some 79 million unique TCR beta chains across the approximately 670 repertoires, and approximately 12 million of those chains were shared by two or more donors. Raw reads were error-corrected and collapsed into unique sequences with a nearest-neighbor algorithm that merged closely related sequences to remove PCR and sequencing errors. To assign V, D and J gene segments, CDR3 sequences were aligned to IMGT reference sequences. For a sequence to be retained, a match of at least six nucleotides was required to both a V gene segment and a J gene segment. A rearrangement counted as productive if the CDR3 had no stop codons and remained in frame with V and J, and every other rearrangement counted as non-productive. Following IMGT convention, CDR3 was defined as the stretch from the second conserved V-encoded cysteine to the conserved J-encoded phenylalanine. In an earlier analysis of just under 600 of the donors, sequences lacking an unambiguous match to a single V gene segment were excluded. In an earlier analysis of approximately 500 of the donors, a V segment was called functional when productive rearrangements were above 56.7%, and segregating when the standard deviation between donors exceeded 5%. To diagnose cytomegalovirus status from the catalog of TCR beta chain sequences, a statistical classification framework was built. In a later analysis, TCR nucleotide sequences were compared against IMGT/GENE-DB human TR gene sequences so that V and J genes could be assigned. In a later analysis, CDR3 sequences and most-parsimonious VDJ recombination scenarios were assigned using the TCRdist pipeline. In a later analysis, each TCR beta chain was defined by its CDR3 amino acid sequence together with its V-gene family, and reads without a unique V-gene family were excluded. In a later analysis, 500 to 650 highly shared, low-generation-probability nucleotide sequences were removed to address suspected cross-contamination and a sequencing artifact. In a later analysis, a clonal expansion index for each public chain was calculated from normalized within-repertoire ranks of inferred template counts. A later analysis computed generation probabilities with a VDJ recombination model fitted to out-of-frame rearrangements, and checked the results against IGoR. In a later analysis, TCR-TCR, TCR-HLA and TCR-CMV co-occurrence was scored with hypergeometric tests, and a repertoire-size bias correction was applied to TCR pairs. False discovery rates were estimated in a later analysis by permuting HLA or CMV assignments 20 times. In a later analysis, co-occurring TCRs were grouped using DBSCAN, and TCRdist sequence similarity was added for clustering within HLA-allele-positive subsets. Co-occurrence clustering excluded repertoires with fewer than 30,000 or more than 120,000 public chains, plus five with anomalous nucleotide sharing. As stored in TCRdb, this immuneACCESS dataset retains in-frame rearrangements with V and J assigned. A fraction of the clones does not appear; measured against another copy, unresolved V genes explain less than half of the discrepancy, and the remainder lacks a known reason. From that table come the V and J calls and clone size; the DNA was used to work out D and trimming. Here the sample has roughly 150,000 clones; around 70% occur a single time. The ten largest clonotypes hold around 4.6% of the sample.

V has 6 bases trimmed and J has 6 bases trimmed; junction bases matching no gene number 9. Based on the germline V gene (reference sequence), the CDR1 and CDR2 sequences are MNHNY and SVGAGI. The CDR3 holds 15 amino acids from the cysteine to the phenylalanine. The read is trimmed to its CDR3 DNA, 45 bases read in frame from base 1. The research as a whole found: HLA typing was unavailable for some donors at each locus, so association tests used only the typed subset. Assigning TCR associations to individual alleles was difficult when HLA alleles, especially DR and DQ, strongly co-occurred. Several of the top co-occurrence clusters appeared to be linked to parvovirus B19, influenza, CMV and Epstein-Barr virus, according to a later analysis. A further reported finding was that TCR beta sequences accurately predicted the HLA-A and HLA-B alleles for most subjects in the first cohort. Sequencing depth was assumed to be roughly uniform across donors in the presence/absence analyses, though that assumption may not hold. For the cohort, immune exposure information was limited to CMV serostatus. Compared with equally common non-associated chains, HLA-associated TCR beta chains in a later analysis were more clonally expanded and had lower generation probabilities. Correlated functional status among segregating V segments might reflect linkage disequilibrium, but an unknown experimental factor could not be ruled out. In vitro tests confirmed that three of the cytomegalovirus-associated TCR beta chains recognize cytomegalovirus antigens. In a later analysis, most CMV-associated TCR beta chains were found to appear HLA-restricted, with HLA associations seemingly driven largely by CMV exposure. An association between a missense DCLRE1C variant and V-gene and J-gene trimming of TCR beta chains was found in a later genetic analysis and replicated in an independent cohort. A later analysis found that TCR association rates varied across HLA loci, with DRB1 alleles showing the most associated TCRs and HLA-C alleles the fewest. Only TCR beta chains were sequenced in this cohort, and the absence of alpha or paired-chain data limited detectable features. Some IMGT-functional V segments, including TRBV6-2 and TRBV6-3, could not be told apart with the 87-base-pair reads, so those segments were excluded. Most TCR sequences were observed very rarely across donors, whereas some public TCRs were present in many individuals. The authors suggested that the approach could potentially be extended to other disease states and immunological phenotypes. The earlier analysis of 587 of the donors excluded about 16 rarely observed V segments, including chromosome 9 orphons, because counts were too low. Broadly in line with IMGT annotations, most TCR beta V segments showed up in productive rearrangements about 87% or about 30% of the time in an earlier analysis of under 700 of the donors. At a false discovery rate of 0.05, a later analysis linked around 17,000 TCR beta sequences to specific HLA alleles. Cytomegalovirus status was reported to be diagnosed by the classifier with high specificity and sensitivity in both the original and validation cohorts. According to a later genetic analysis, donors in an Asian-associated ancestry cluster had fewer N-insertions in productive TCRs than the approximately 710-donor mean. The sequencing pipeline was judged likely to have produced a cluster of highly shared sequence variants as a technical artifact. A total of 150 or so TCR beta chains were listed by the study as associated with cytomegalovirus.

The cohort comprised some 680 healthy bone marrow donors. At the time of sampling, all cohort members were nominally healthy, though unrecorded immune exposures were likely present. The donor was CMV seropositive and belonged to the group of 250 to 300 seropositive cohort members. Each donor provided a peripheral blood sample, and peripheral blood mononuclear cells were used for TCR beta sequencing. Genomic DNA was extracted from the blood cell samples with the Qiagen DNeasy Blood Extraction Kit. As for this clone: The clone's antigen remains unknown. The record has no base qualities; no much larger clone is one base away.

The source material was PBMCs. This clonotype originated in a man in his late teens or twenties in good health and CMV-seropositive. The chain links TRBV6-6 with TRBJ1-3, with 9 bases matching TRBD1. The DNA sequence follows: TGTGCCAGCAGCCAGTACCGGGACAGGGAAAACACCATATATTTT. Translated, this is CASSQYRDRENTIYF.